The clone carrying this T cell receptor beta chain was picked up many times. Antigen: not known. Time point defined: sample taken at primary tumor resection. The approximately 79 donors had untreated early-stage non-small cell lung cancer. Unique molecular identifiers, one per molecule, were present on every TCR cDNA molecule. TCRdb analysed the 5' RACE reads with MiXCR anew, one entry per CDR3 protein. The sample gives thousands of distinct CDR3 sequences, less than 8.5% of which show up once; 8% to 9% is in the top ten. This specimen belongs to a study of spatial heterogeneity in lung cancer. About the research overall: Correlation of TCR transcript counts in tumor regions with a T cell module score from matched bulk RNA-seq was strong. An average of more than ten raw reads was observed per unique TCR and UMI combination.

CDR1 and CDR2 from the germline V gene are SGHVS and FQNEAQ. Losses at the gene ends were 4 bases for V and 6 bases for J; bases not matched to a gene: 8. This CDR3 comprises 15 residues. Whole-study findings and limits: Counts of expanded alpha and beta TCRs within tumors tracked the tumor nonsynonymous mutation count.

The chain carries TRBV7-8 and TRBJ1-5; 8 nucleotides line up with TRBD1. The source of this sequence is a male donor with early-stage non-small cell lung cancer. Sequencing used lung tumor tissue, obtained at surgery. The CDR3 DNA reads TGTGCCAGCAGCTCCCAGACAGGGGCGGGTCAGCCCCAGCATTTT. Translated: CASSSQTGAGQPQHF.